This entry is about one TCR beta chain. Because the CDR3 is missing its conserved closing phenylalanine or tryptophan, this is likely a read error. TCRdb reanalysed the 5' RACE reads using MiXCR and keeps one entry per CDR3 protein. The sample lists tens of thousands of distinct CDR3 sequences, roughly 28% occurring once. The length of the CDR3 is 14 residues. V dropped 4 bases and J dropped 10 bases, with 18 bases sitting between them. Looked up from germline, CDR1 is SGHTS and CDR2 is YDEGEE. This receptor was taken from a female donor with breast cancer. V is TRBV5-8 and J is TRBJ2-1; no reliable D call. Material: naive CD4+ T cells sorted from blood. Subset reported: naive CD4+ T cells, CD4+CD45RA+CD25-. CDR3: CASSPLNQLGEQFL. In DNA form, the CDR3 reads TGTGCCAGCAGCCCTCTAAATCAACTTGGAGAGCAGTTCCTC.